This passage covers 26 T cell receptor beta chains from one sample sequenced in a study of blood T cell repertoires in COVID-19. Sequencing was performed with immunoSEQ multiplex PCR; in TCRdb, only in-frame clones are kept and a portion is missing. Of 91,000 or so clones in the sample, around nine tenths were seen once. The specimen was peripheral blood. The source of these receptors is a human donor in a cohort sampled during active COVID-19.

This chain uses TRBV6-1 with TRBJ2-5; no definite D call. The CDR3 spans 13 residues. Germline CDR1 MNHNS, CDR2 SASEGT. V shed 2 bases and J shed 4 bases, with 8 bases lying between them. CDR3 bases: TGTGCCAGCAGTGAACAGGAATCAGAGACCCAGTACTTC. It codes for CASSEQESETQYF.

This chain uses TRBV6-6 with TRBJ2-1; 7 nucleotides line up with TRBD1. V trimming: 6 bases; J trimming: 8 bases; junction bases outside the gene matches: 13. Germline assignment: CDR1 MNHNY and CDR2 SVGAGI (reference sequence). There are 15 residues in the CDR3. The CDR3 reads CASRGTGELFDEQFF. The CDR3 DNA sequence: TGTGCCAGCAGGGGAACAGGGGAGCTCTTCGATGAGCAGTTCTTC.

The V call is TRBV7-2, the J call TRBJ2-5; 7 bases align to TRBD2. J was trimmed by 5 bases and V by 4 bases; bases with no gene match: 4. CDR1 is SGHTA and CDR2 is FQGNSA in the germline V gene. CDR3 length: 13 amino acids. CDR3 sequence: CASSWGLLETQYF. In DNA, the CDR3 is TGTGCCAGCAGCTGGGGACTATTGGAGACCCAGTACTTC.

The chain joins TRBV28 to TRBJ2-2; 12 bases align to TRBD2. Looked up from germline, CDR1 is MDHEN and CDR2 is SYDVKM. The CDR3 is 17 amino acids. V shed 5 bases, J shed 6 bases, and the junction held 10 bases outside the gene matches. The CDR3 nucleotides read TGTGCCAGCAGTAAAATGACTAGCGGGAGATTACCCGGGGAGCTGTTTTTT. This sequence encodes CASSKMTSGRLPGELFF.

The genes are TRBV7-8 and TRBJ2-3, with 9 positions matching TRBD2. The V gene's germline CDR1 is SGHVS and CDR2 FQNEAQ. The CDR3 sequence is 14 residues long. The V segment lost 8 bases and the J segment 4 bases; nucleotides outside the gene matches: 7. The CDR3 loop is CASCGGAWADTQYF. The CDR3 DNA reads TGTGCCAGCTGCGGGGGGGCCTGGGCAGATACGCAGTATTTT. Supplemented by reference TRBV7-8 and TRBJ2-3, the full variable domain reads GAGVSQSPRYKVAKRGQDVALRCDPISGHVSLFWYQQALGQGPEFLTYFQNEAQLDKSGLPSDRFFAERPEGSVSTLKIQRTQQEDSAVYLCASCGGAWADTQYFGPGTRLTVL.

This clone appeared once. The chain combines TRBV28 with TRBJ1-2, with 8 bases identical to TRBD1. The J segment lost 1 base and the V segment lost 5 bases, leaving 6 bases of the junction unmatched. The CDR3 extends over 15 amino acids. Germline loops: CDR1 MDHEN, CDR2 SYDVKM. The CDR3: CASSTRDRSNYGYTF. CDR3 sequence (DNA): TGTGCCAGCAGTACCCGGGACAGGAGTAACTATGGCTACACCTTC.

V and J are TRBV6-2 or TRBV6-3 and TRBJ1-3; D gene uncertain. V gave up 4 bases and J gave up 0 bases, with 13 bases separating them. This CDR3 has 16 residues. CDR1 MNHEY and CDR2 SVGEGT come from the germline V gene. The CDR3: CASSFLQRFSGNTIYF. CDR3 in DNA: TGTGCCAGCAGTTTTTTACAGAGATTCTCTGGAAACACCATATATTTT.

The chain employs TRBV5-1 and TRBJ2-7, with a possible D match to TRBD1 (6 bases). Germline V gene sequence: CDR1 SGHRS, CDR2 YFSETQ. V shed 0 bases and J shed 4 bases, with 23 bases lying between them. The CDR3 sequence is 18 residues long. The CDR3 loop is CASSLGVDSSIRGYEQYF. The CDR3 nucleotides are TGCGCCAGCAGCTTGGGCGTAGATTCTTCAATAAGGGGGTACGAGCAGTACTTC.

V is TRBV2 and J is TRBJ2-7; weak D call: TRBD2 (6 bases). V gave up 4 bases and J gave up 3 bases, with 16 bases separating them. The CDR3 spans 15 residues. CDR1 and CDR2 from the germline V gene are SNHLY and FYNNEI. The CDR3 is CASSAPDYTVYEQYF. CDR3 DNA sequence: TGTGCCAGCAGTGCCCCGGACTATACCGTCTACGAGCAGTACTTC.

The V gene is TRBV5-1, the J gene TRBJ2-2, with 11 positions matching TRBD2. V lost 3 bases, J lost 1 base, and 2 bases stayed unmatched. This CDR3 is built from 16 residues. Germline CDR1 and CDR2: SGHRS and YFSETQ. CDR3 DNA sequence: TGCGCCAGCAGCTGGCTAGCGGGGGGGAACACCGGGGAGCTGTTTTTT. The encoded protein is CASSWLAGGNTGELFF.

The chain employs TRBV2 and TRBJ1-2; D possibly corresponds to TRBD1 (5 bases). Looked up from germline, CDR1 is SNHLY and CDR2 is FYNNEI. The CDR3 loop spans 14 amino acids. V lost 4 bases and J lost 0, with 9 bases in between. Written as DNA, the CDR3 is TGTGCCAGCAGTGGGGGCGGAGCTAACTATGGCTACACCTTC. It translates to CASSGGGANYGYTF. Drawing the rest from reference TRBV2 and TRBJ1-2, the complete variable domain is EPEVTQTPSHQVTQMGQEVILRCVPISNHLYFYWYRQILGQKVEFLVSFYNNEISEKSEIFDDQFSVERPDGSNFTLKIRSTKLEDSAMYFCASSGGGANYGYTFGSGTRLTVV.

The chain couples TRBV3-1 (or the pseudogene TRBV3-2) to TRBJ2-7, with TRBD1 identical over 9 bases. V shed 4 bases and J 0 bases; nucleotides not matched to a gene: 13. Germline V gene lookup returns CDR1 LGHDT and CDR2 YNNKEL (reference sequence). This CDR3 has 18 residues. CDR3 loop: CASSPVPGQGVGSYEQYF. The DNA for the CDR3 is TGTGCCAGCAGCCCCGTCCCGGGACAGGGCGTAGGCTCCTACGAGCAGTACTTC.

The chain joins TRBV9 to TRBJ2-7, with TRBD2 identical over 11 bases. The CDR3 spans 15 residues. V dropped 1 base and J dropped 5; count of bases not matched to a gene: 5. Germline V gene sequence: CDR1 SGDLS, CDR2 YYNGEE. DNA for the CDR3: TGTGCCAGCAGCGTAACTAGCGGGGGTGTCAACGAGCAGTACTTC. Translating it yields CASSVTSGGVNEQYF. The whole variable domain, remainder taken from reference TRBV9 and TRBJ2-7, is DSGVTQTPKHLITATGQRVTLRCSPRSGDLSVYWYQQSLDQGLQFLIQYYNGEERAKGNILERFSAQQFPDLHSELNLSSLELGDSALYFCASSVTSGGVNEQYFGPGTRLTVT.

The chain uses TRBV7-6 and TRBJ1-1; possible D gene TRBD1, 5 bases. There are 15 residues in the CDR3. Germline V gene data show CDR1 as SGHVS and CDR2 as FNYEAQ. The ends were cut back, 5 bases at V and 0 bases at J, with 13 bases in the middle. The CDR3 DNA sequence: TGTGCCAGCAGCCCGGGGGTTAAAGTGAACACTGAAGCTTTCTTT. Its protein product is CASSPGVKVNTEAFF.

CDR3 residues: CASSTGINYGYTF. In DNA form, the CDR3 reads TGTGCCAGTAGCACCGGGATTAACTATGGCTACACCTTC. This rearrangement joins TRBV19 to TRBJ1-2; the D is unclear. Germline loops: CDR1 LNHDA, CDR2 SQIVND (reference sequence). This CDR3 spans 13 amino acids. The ends were cut back, 6 bases at V and 1 base at J, with 9 bases in the middle.

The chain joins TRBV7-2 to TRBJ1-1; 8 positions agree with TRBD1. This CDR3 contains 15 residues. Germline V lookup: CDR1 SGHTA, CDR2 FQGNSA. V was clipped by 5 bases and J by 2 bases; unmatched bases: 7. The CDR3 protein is CASSSHRGTNTEAFF. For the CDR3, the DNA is TGTGCCAGCAGCAGTCACAGGGGGACCAACACTGAAGCTTTCTTT.

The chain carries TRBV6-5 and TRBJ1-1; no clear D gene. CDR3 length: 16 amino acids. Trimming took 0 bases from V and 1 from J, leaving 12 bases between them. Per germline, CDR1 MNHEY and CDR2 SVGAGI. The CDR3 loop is CASSYSSPLANTEAFF. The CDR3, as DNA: TGTGCCAGCAGTTACTCGAGCCCGCTCGCGAACACTGAAGCTTTCTTT.

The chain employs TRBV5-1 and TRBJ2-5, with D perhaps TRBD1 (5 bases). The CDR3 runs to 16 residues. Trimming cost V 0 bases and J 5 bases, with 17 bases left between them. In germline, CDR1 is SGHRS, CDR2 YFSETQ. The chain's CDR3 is CASSLGHVGAGETQYF. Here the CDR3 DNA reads TGCGCCAGCAGCTTGGGCCATGTAGGGGCCGGGGAGACCCAGTACTTC. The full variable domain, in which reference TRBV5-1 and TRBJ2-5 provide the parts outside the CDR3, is KAGVTQTPRYLIKTRGQQVTLSCSPISGHRSVSWYQQTPGQGLQFLFEYFSETQRNKGNFPGRFSGRQFSNSRSEMNVSTLELGDSALYLCASSLGHVGAGETQYFGPGTRLLVL.

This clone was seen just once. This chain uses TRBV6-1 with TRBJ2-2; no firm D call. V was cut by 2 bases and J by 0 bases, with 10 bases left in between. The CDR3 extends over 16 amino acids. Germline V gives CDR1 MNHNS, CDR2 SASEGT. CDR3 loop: CASSEFPGPNTGELFF. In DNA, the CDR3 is TGTGCCAGCAGTGAATTTCCGGGTCCGAACACCGGGGAGCTGTTTTTT.

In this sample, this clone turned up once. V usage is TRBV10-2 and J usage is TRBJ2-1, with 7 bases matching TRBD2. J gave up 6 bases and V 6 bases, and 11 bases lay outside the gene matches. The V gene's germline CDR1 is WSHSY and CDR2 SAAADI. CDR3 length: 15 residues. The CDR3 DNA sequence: TGCGCCAGCAGGTCGACTAGCCGGGTTATCAATGAGCAGTTCTTC. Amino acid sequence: CASRSTSRVINEQFF.

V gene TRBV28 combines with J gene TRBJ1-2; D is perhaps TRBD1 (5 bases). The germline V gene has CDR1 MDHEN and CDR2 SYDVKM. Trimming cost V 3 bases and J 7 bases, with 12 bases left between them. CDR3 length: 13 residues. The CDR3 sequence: CASSFQGTRGYTF. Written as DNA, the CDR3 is TGTGCCAGCAGTTTTCAGGGCACGCGTGGCTACACCTTC.

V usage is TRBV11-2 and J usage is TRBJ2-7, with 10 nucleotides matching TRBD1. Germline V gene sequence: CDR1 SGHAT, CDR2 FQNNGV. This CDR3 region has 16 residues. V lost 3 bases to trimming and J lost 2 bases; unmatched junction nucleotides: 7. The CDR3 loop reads CASSLVPGQGAYEQYF. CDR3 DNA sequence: TGTGCCAGCAGCTTGGTTCCCGGACAGGGGGCCTACGAGCAGTACTTC.

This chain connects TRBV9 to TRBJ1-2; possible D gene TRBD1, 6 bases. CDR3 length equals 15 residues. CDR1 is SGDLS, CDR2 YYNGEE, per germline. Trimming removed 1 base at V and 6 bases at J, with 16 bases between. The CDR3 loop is CASSVTPQGGDGYTF. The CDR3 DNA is TGTGCCAGCAGCGTAACCCCACAGGGAGGGGATGGCTACACCTTC. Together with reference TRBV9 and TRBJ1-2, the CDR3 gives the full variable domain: DSGVTQTPKHLITATGQRVTLRCSPRSGDLSVYWYQQSLDQGLQFLIQYYNGEERAKGNILERFSAQQFPDLHSELNLSSLELGDSALYFCASSVTPQGGDGYTFGSGTRLTVV.

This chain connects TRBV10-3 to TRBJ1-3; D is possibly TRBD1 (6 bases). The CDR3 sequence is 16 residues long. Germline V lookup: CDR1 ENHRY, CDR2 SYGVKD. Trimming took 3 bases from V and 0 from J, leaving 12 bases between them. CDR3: CAISERQEYSGNTIYF. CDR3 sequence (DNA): TGTGCCATCAGTGAACGACAGGAATACTCTGGAAACACCATATATTTT.

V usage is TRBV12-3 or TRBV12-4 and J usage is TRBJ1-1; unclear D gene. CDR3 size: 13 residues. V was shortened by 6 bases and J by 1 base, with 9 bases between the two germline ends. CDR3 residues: CASRSRENTEAFF. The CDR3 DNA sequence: TGTGCCAGCAGGAGCCGGGAGAACACTGAAGCTTTCTTT.

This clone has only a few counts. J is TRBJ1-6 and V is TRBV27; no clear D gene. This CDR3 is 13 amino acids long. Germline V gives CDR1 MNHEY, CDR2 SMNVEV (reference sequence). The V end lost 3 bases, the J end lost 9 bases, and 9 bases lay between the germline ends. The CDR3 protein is CASSFNEVSPLHF. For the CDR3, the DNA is TGTGCCAGCAGTTTTAACGAGGTTTCACCCCTCCACTTT.